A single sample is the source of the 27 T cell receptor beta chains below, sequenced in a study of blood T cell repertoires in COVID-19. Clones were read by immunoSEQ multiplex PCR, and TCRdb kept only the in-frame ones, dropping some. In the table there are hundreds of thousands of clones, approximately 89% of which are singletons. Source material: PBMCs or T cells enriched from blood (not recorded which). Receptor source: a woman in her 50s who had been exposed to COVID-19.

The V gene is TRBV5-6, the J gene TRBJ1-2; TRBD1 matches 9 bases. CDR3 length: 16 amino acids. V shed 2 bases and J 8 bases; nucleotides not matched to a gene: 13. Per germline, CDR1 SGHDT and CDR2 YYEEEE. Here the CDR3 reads CASSLSRDRDPRGYTF. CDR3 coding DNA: TGTGCCAGCAGCTTATCCCGGGACAGGGATCCGAGGGGCTACACCTTC.

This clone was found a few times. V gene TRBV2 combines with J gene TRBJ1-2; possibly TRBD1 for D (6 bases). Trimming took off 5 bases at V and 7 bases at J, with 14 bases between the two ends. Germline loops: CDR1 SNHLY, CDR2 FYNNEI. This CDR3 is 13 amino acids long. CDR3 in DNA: TGTGCCAGCAGTTCGTCAAGGGGGGGTGGCTACACCTTC. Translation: CASSSSRGGGYTF.

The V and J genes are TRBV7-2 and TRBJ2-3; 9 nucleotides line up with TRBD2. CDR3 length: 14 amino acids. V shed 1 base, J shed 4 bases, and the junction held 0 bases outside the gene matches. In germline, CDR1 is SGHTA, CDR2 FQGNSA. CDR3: CASSLGGGADTQYF. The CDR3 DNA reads TGTGCCAGCAGCTTAGGCGGGGGGGCAGATACGCAGTATTTT.

As DNA, the CDR3 is TGCAGCGTTATGGGGGGTGTAGGCCCGGGGCCCCAGCATTTT. Residues: CSVMGGVGPGPQHF. The chain carries TRBV29-1 and TRBJ1-5, with D maybe TRBD1 (5 bases). Germline V gene data show CDR1 as SQVTM and CDR2 as ANQGSEA. With 5 bases removed from V and 9 bases from J, the gap between germline ends came to 20 bases. CDR3 length equals 14 residues.

CDR3 region: CSVAGGDYGYTF. The DNA of the CDR3 is TGCAGCGTCGCTGGAGGGGACTATGGCTACACCTTC. The chain carries TRBV29-1 and TRBJ1-2; possibly TRBD1 for D (5 bases). The germline CDR1 and CDR2 sequences are SQVTM and ANQGSEA. The CDR3 extends over 12 amino acids. Between the trimmed V and J ends, which lost 6 bases and 3 bases, there was a span of 11 bases. The variable domain in full, completed from reference TRBV29-1 and TRBJ1-2, reads SAVISQKPSRDICQRGTSLTIQCQVDSQVTMMFWYRQQPGQSLTLIATANQGSEATYESGFVIDKFPISRPNLTFSTLTVSNMSPEDSSIYLCSVAGGDYGYTFGSGTRLTVV.

CDR3 nucleotides: TGCGCCAGCAGCCGGTTTGTTGGAGGGGAGCGCACTGAAGCTTTCTTT. Protein sequence: CASSRFVGGERTEAFF. V usage is TRBV5-1 and J usage is TRBJ1-1; perhaps TRBD1 as D (5 bases). The CDR3 is 16 amino acids. CDR1 and CDR2 (germline): SGHRS, YFSETQ. The V and J ends lost 4 bases and 4 bases respectively, with 20 bases between them. Variable domain in full (rest from reference TRBV5-1 and TRBJ1-1): KAGVTQTPRYLIKTRGQQVTLSCSPISGHRSVSWYQQTPGQGLQFLFEYFSETQRNKGNFPGRFSGRQFSNSRSEMNVSTLELGDSALYLCASSRFVGGERTEAFFGQGTRLTVV.

The CDR3 coding sequence is TGTGCCAGCAGTTTAGTCAGGGCTGGCTACACCTTC. Its protein product is CASSLVRAGYTF. This sequence joins TRBV12-3 or TRBV12-4 and TRBJ1-2, with D possibly matching TRBD1 (5 bases). The CDR3 extends over 12 amino acids. V was trimmed by 1 base and J by 7 bases, leaving 7 bases between them.

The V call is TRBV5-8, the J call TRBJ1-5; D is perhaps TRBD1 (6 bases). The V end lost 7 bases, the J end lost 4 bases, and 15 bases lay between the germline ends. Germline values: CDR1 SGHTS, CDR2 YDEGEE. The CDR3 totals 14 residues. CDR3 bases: TGTGCCAGCGGACGGGGGGCTCGGAATCAGCCCCAGCATTTT. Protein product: CASGRGARNQPQHF.

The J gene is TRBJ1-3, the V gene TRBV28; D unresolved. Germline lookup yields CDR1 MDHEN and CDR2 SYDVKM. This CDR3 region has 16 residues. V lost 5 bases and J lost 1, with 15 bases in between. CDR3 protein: CASSVMGLTSGNTIYF. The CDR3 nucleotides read TGTGCCAGCAGTGTTATGGGCCTGACGTCTGGAAACACCATATATTTT.

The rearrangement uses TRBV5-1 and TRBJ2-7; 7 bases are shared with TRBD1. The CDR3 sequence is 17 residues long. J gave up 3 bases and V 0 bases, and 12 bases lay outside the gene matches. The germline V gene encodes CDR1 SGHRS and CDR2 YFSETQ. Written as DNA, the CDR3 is TGCGCCAGCAGCTTGGGGGACAGTAAACCTGGGATCTACGAGCAGTACTTC. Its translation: CASSLGDSKPGIYEQYF.

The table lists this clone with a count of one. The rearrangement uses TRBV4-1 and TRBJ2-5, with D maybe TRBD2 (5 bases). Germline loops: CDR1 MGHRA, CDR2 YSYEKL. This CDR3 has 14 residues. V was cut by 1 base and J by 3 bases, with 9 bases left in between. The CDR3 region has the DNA TGCGCCAGCAGCCAAGGTAATAGCGAAGAGACCCAGTACTTC. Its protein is CASSQGNSEETQYF.

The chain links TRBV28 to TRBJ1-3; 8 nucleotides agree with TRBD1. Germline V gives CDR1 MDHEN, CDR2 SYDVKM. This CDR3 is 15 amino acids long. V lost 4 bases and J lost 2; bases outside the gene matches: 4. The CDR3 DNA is TGTGCCAGCAGTTCCGGGACAGGTCCTGGAAACACCATATATTTT. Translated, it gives CASSSGTGPGNTIYF.

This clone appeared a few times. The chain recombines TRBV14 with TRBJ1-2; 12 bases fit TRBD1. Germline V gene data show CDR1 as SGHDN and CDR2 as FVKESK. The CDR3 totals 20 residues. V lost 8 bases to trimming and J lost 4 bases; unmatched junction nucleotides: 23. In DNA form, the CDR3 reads TGTGCCAGCGCTGCGGGACAGGGGGCTCCGTTCCAGGGTATCGGCTATGGCTACACCTTC. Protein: CASAAGQGAPFQGIGYGYTF.

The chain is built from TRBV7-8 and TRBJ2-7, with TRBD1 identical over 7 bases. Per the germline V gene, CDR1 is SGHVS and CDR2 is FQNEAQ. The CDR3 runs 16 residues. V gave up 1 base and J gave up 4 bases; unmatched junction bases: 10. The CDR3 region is CASSLGTGTEWYEQYF. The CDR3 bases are TGTGCCAGCAGCTTAGGTACCGGGACAGAGTGGTACGAGCAGTACTTC.

The CDR3 loop reads CASMGWSGRGKGNTEAFF. The CDR3, as DNA: TGTGCCAGCATGGGGTGGTCGGGCAGGGGAAAGGGGAACACTGAAGCTTTCTTT. V usage is TRBV28 and J usage is TRBJ1-1; a possible D gene is TRBD1 (6 bases). Germline assignment: CDR1 MDHEN and CDR2 SYDVKM. The CDR3 is made up of 18 amino acids. The V end lost 7 bases, the J end lost 1 base, and 25 bases lay between the germline ends.

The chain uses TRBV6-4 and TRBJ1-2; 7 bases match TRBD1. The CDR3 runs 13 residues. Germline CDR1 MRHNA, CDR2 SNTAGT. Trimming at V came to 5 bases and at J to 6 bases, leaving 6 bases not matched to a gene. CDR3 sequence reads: CASSPDRDNGYTF. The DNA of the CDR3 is TGTGCCAGCAGTCCCGACAGGGATAATGGCTACACCTTC.

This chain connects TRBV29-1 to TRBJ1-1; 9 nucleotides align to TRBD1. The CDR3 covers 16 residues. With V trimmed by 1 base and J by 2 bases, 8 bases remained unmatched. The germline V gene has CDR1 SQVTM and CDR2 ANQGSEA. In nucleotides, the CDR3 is TGCAGCGTTGAAGGGGCTCCGGGACAGGGTAACACTGAAGCTTTCTTT. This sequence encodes CSVEGAPGQGNTEAFF.

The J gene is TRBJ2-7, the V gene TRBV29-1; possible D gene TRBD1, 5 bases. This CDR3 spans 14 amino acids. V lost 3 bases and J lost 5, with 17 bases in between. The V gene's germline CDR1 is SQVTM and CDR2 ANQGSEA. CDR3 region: CSVDPGHQFHEQYF. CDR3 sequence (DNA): TGCAGCGTTGACCCAGGGCACCAATTTCACGAGCAGTACTTC.

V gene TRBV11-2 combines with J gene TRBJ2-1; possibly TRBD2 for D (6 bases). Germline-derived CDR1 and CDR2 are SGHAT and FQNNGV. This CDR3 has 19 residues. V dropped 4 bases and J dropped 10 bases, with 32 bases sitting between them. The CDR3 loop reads CASSYQPEWVTGEFWEQFF. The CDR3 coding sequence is TGTGCCAGCAGCTACCAACCCGAGTGGGTTACGGGGGAGTTTTGGGAGCAGTTCTTC.

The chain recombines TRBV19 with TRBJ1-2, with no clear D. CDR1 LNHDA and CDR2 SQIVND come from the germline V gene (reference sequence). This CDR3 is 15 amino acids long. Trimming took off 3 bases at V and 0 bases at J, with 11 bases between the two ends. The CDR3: CASSIEGRANYGYTF. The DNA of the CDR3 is TGTGCCAGTAGTATCGAGGGCAGAGCTAACTATGGCTACACCTTC.

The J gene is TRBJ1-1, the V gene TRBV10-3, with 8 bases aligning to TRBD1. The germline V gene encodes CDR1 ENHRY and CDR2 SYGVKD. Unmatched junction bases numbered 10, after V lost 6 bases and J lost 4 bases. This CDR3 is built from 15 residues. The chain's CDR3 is CAISNRGSRGTEAFF. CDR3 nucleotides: TGTGCCATCAGCAACAGGGGGTCGAGGGGCACTGAAGCTTTCTTT.

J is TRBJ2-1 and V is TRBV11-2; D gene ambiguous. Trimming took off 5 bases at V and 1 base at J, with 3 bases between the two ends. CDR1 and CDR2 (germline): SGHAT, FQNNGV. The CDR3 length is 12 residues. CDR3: CASSPSYNEQFF. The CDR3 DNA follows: TGTGCCAGCAGCCCTTCCTACAATGAGCAGTTCTTC.

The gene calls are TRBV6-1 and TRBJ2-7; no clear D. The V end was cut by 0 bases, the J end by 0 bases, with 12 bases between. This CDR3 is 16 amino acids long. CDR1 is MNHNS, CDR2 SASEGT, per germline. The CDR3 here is CASSEASPGYSYEQYF. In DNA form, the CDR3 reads TGTGCCAGCAGTGAAGCCTCTCCAGGTTACTCCTACGAGCAGTACTTC.

The CDR3 region has the DNA TGCGCCAGCAGCAGCGGACAGGCTTCGAACACCGGGGAGCTGTTTTTT. Residues: CASSSGQASNTGELFF. The chain combines TRBV4-1 with TRBJ2-2; 7 bases match TRBD1. J gave up 0 bases and V 5 bases, and 6 bases lay outside the gene matches. CDR3 length: 16 amino acids. Germline CDR1 and CDR2: MGHRA and YSYEKL.

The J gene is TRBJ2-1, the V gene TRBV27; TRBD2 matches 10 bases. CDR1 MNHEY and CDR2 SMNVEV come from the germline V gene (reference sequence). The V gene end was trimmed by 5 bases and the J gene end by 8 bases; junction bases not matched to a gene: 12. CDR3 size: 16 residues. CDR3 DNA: TGTGCCAGCAGTCAGTTCGGACTAGCGGCCGGGTATGAGCAGTTCTTC. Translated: CASSQFGLAAGYEQFF.

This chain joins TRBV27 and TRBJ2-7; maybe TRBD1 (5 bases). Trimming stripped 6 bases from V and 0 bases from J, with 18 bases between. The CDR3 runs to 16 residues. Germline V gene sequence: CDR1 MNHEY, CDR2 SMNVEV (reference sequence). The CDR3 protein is CASSRAFETASYEQYF. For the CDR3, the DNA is TGTGCCAGCAGCCGCGCGTTTGAGACAGCCTCCTACGAGCAGTACTTC.

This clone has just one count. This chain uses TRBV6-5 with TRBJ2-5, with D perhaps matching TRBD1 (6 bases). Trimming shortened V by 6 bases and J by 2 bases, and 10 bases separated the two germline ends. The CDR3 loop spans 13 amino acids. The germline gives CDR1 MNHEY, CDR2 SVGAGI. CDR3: CASSNDRQETQYF. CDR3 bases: TGTGCCAGCAGCAATGACAGGCAAGAGACCCAGTACTTC.